Listed here are 25 T cell receptor beta chains from one sample, sequenced in a study of blood T cell repertoires in COVID-19. The assay was immunoSEQ multiplex PCR, and TCRdb's table has in-frame clones only and misses some. In the table there are roughly 200,000 clones, around four fifths of which are singletons. The material sequenced was peripheral blood. The receptors stem from a woman of 80 years or more with COVID-19, enrolled during active disease.

The CDR3 DNA sequence: TGTGCCACCAGTGATCCGGGACAGGGCGGGGGTGGTGGCTACACCTTC. This translates into CATSDPGQGGGGGYTF. V gene TRBV24-1 combines with J gene TRBJ1-2; 9 nucleotides line up with TRBD1. This CDR3 comprises 16 residues. Germline V lookup: CDR1 KGHDR, CDR2 SFDVKD. V gave up 3 bases and J gave up 7 bases; unmatched junction bases: 11.

V is TRBV28 and J is TRBJ2-7; 9 bases match TRBD1. This CDR3 contains 16 residues. Germline V gives CDR1 MDHEN, CDR2 SYDVKM. The ends lost 6 bases at V and 2 bases at J; junction bases unmatched: 11. CDR3 DNA: TGTGCCAGCAGCCCACACCCGGGACAGGGACCCTACGAGCAGTACTTC. Encoded protein: CASSPHPGQGPYEQYF.

This clone was recorded only once. The chain employs TRBV10-1 and TRBJ2-3; 12 bases map to TRBD2. V shed 7 bases and J 4 bases; nucleotides not matched to a gene: 9. CDR1 is WNHNN, CDR2 SYGVQD, per germline (reference sequence). The CDR3 spans 16 residues. The chain's CDR3 is CASNIPSGGASDTQYF. The CDR3 DNA follows: TGCGCCAGCAACATTCCTAGCGGGGGGGCGTCAGATACGCAGTATTTT.

The J gene is TRBJ1-6, the V gene TRBV5-1; D might be TRBD1 (5 bases). This CDR3 contains 14 residues. The V gene's germline CDR1 is SGHRS and CDR2 YFSETQ. The V gene lost 1 base and the J gene lost 6 bases, with 8 bases spanning the gap. CDR3 nucleotides: TGCGCCAGCAGCTTGAAGGGGTTTAATTCACCCCTCCACTTT. It specifies CASSLKGFNSPLHF.

J is TRBJ2-7 and V is TRBV6-5; 8 nucleotides line up with TRBD1. Germline CDR1 MNHEY, CDR2 SVGAGI. V shed 5 bases, J shed 3 bases, and the junction held 3 bases outside the gene matches. CDR3 length: 13 amino acids. In DNA, the CDR3 is TGTGCCAGCAGTACCACAGGGGGCTACGAGCAGTACTTC. Its translation is CASSTTGGYEQYF.

The genes are TRBV19 and TRBJ1-2, with 7 nucleotides matching TRBD1. The CDR3 contains 15 residues. V was clipped by 5 bases and J by 8 bases; unmatched bases: 14. Germline values: CDR1 LNHDA, CDR2 SQIVND (reference sequence). CDR3 nucleotides: TGTGCCAGTAGTGCCCAACCCCGGACAGGCCAAGGCTACACCTTC. Translation gives CASSAQPRTGQGYTF.

V and J are TRBV7-9 and TRBJ2-3; unclear D gene. Trimming left V 5 bases short and J 1 base short, with 10 bases between. This CDR3 is 14 amino acids long. Germline loops: CDR1 SEHNR, CDR2 FQNEAQ (reference sequence). This CDR3 reads CASSLSMGTDTQYF. The CDR3, as DNA: TGTGCCAGCAGCCTATCCATGGGCACAGATACGCAGTATTTT. Full variable domain (missing parts from reference TRBV7-9 and TRBJ2-3): DTGVSQNPRHKITKRGQNVTFRCDPISEHNRLYWYRQTLGQGPEFLTYFQNEAQLEKSRLLSDRFSAERPKGSFSTLEIQRTEQGDSAMYLCASSLSMGTDTQYFGPGTRLTVL.

V gene TRBV3-1 (or the pseudogene TRBV3-2) combines with J gene TRBJ1-2; D remains unclear. CDR3 length: 13 amino acids. V lost 4 bases, J lost 7 bases, and 13 bases lay in between. Germline V gene data show CDR1 as LGHDT and CDR2 as YNNKEL (reference sequence). In DNA, the CDR3 is TGTGCCAGCAGCCTCCCCGAGAGTAGTGGCTACACCTTC. Its translation: CASSLPESSGYTF.

This clone was observed a handful of times. The V call is TRBV6-5, the J call TRBJ1-3, with D hard to call. In germline, CDR1 is MNHEY, CDR2 SVGAGI. CDR3 size: 14 residues. Trimming removed 10 bases at V and 0 bases at J, with 13 bases between. This CDR3 is CAILDLISGNTIYF. The CDR3 DNA is TGTGCCATACTGGACTTAATCTCTGGAAACACCATATATTTT.

The chain joins TRBV18 to TRBJ2-5; tentative D call: TRBD1 (5 bases). The CDR3 is 17 residues long. Trimming stripped 2 bases from V and 5 bases from J, with 21 bases between. Germline V gene data show CDR1 as KGHSH and CDR2 as LQKENI. CDR3 bases: TGTGCCAGCTCACCAGGACGAGAAGGGGTGAGGTCGGAGACCCAGTACTTC. Amino acids: CASSPGREGVRSETQYF.

The chain has TRBV2 and TRBJ1-2; 8 nucleotides line up with TRBD1. V lost 6 bases, J lost 8 bases, and 11 bases stayed unmatched. The CDR3 is 14 residues long. The V gene's germline CDR1 is SNHLY and CDR2 FYNNEI. The CDR3 protein is CASRPGTGSGGYTF. The CDR3 coding sequence is TGTGCCAGCAGACCCGGGACAGGTTCGGGGGGCTACACCTTC.

The chain couples TRBV6-5 to TRBJ1-4, with no clear D. Germline-derived CDR1 and CDR2 are MNHEY and SVGAGI. This CDR3 has 13 residues. Trimming left V 5 bases short and J 2 bases short, with 6 bases between. The CDR3 protein is CASSRTTNEKLFF. The CDR3 coding sequence is TGTGCCAGCAGTAGGACTACTAATGAAAAACTGTTTTTT.

The rearrangement links TRBV10-3 to TRBJ1-2; tentatively, D is TRBD1 (5 bases). The CDR3 sequence is 13 residues long. V was cut by 4 bases and J by 4 bases, with 10 bases left in between. Germline V gives CDR1 ENHRY, CDR2 SYGVKD. Here the CDR3 reads CAISAEQVYGYTF. In nucleotides, the CDR3 is TGTGCCATCAGTGCTGAACAGGTCTATGGCTACACCTTC.

The rearrangement uses TRBV5-1 and TRBJ2-1, with 13 nucleotides matching TRBD2. V was pared by 4 bases and J by 4 bases, with 5 bases of the junction left unmatched. Looked up from germline, CDR1 is SGHRS and CDR2 is YFSETQ. This CDR3 comprises 16 residues. The CDR3 DNA reads as TGCGCCAGCAGCAACGGACTAGCGGGGGATTACAATGAGCAGTTCTTC. Residues: CASSNGLAGDYNEQFF.

V usage is TRBV6-5 and J usage is TRBJ1-1; 10 bases are a match to TRBD1. This CDR3 has 15 residues. The V gene's germline CDR1 is MNHEY and CDR2 SVGAGI. After removal of 2 bases from V and 4 bases from J, the junction contained 4 bases not matched to a gene. The CDR3 nucleotides are TGTGCCAGCAGTTACGGGGGACAGGGGACCACTGAAGCTTTCTTT. Protein product: CASSYGGQGTTEAFF.

The CDR3 DNA sequence: TGTGCCAGCAGCCAAGATCGGGGGACAGGGGGAAAGAATGAGCAGTTCTTC. Its protein product is CASSQDRGTGGKNEQFF. The rearrangement joins TRBV3-1 (or the pseudogene TRBV3-2) to TRBJ2-1; 11 bases align to TRBD1. V trimming: 0 bases; J trimming: 7 bases; junction bases outside the gene matches: 8. Germline lookup yields CDR1 LGHDT and CDR2 YNNKEL (reference sequence). This CDR3 contains 17 residues.

The chain has TRBV28 and TRBJ2-4, with 7 positions matching TRBD1. This CDR3 contains 15 residues. The ends lost 6 bases at V and 7 bases at J; junction bases unmatched: 12. Germline CDR1 is MDHEN and CDR2 is SYDVKM. The CDR3 DNA sequence: TGTGCCAGCAGCCAACCCTTAACAGGGGTGAACATTCAGTACTTC. Amino acid sequence: CASSQPLTGVNIQYF.

This clone was counted a few times. This chain connects TRBV28 to TRBJ1-5; 9 bases fit TRBD1. The CDR3 contains 16 residues. Losses at the gene ends were 5 bases for V and 7 bases for J; bases not matched to a gene: 12. Germline V lookup: CDR1 MDHEN, CDR2 SYDVKM. CDR3 in amino acids: CASSRRTGGRGQPQHF. In DNA, the CDR3 is TGTGCCAGCAGTCGACGCACAGGGGGCAGAGGGCAGCCCCAGCATTTT.

This sequence joins TRBV7-3 and TRBJ2-7; TRBD1 agrees at 8 bases. Germline V lookup: CDR1 SGHTA, CDR2 FQGTGA. V lost 4 bases and J lost 7; bases outside the gene matches: 6. There are 13 residues in the CDR3. The CDR3 region is CASSSQGAGEQYF. The CDR3 nucleotides read TGTGCCAGCAGCTCGCAGGGGGCCGGGGAGCAGTACTTC.

This chain connects TRBV4-1 to TRBJ2-3, with TRBD2 matching over 13 bases. Unmatched junction bases numbered 1, after V lost 4 bases and J lost 3 bases. This CDR3 has 15 residues. CDR1 MGHRA and CDR2 YSYEKL come from the germline V gene. The CDR3 DNA is TGCGCCAGCAGCCCACTAGCGGGGGGGACAGATACGCAGTATTTT. It encodes CASSPLAGGTDTQYF.

The chain joins TRBV10-1 to TRBJ2-3, with a possible D match to TRBD1 (6 bases). CDR1 and CDR2 from the germline V gene are WNHNN and SYGVQD (reference sequence). V gave up 3 bases and J gave up 4 bases, with 14 bases separating them. CDR3 length: 15 residues. The CDR3 region is CASSDQGHRADTQYF. The DNA of the CDR3 is TGCGCCAGCAGTGACCAGGGACATAGGGCAGATACGCAGTATTTT.

This clone was found once. This specimen includes other DNA sequences encoding the same CDR3. This chain connects TRBV18 to TRBJ2-1; no clear D. CDR1 and CDR2 (germline): KGHSH, LQKENI. The CDR3 consists of 13 residues. V lost 0 bases, J lost 7 bases, and 7 bases lay in between. The CDR3 DNA sequence: TGTGCCAGCTCACCACCGTTGCGGAATGAGCAGTTCTTC. This sequence encodes CASSPPLRNEQFF.

The chain links TRBV2 to TRBJ1-2, with D possibly being TRBD1 (5 bases). Germline CDR1 SNHLY, CDR2 FYNNEI. The germline V and J ends were trimmed by 6 bases and 3 bases, with 8 bases remaining between them. The CDR3 covers 12 residues. The DNA of the CDR3 is TGTGCCAGCAGCGGGGACTACTATGGCTACACCTTC. Translation gives CASSGDYYGYTF.

The CDR3 is CASRRQGWNSPLHF. CDR3 nucleotides: TGTGCCAGCAGACGACAGGGATGGAATTCACCCCTCCACTTT. The chain has TRBV6-5 and TRBJ1-6, with 7 bases matching TRBD1. Trimming cost V 6 bases and J 7 bases; bases outside gene matches: 6. In germline, CDR1 is MNHEY, CDR2 SVGAGI. The CDR3 spans 14 residues.

The chain employs TRBV6-5 and TRBJ1-2; no definite D call. The CDR3 spans 15 residues. The germline V and J ends were trimmed by 2 bases and 3 bases, with 13 bases remaining between them. The germline CDR1 and CDR2 sequences are MNHEY and SVGAGI. CDR3 nucleotide sequence: TGTGCCAGCAGTTACGGCAGAACAACAGACTATGGCTACACCTTC. Translating it yields CASSYGRTTDYGYTF.